This T cell receptor (beta chain) was sequenced for a study of graft-versus-host responses after intestinal transplantation. Study as a whole: Tacrolimus and steroids were given for around three years to all recipients after anti-thymocyte globulin induction. Study outcomes and limitations: Some patients had graft-donor T cell macrochimerism, and their allografts showed high graft-versus-host to host-versus-graft clonal ratios.

This CDR3 region has 13 residues. Germline V gene sequence: CDR1 MDHEN, CDR2 SYDVKM. Deletions cut 2 bases from V and 0 bases from J, with 4 bases between. Using immunoSEQ multiplex PCR, the repertoire was profiled, and TCRdb retains in-frame clones only, with some absent. The sample has tens of thousands of clones; over 80% are singletons. With regard to this clone: The antigen remains undetermined.

This chain joins TRBV28 and TRBJ1-1; the D is unclear. The sample here was unstimulated CD8+ T cells sorted from spleen or lymph node cells, taken before intestinal transplant. The source is a human donor who received an intestinal transplant. The DNA for the CDR3 is TGTGCCAGCAGTTTAGGGATGAACACTGAAGCTTTCTTT. Translating gives CASSLGMNTEAFF. The full variable domain, with the rest looked up from reference TRBV28 and TRBJ1-1, is DVKVTQSSRYLVKRTGEKVFLECVQDMDHENMFWYRQDPGLGLRLIYFSYDVKMKEKGDIPEGYSVSREKKERFSLILESASTNQTSMYLCASSLGMNTEAFFGQGTRLTVV.